This TCR beta chain was captured in a study of neoadjuvant anti-PD-1 for oral cavity cancer. Assay: immunoSEQ multiplex PCR; the TCRdb copy retains only in-frame clones and omits some. The sample yields under 7,500 clones, 45% to 50% seen once. This CDR3 comprises 12 residues. Germline V CDR1 and CDR2: MNHNS, SASEGT. V was pared by 7 bases and J by 7 bases, with 14 bases between. Sequences were derived from tumor tissue, sampled before nivolumab (anti-PD-1) treatment. This TCR was sampled from a person between 40 and 85 years old with oral cavity squamous cell carcinoma. The V and J genes are TRBV6-1 and TRBJ2-7; D not certain. As DNA, the CDR3 is TGTGCCAGCACCCCCGGCGGCTCGGAGCAGTACTTC. Amino acids: CASTPGGSEQYF.